This is a list of T cell receptor beta chains from one sample in a study of HIV-infected children after antiretroviral therapy interruption. TCRdb processed the 3' RACE reads anew with MiXCR; each CDR3 protein has one entry. The data hold about 89,000 distinct CDR3 sequences, with 5.5% to 8.5% observed a single time. Sequenced material: CD45RA+ CD4+ T cells from PBMCs, pooled from several time points, taken from a donor given antiretroviral therapy, either interrupted or continuous. These receptors originate from a pool of human donors with HIV. CDR3s include the opening cysteine and the closing phenylalanine or tryptophan. D genes are given only for firm matches. Part of the rows lack a size; the others show once, few, many or a class for expanded clones.

J gene: TRBJ1-1; V gene: TRBV27; D gene: TRBD1; clone size: NA; CDR3 protein: CASSLSTGHRGPNTEAFF; CDR3 DNA: TGTGCCAGCAGTTTATCGACAGGGCACAGGGGTCCGAACACTGAAGCTTTCTTT
J gene: TRBJ2-1; V gene: TRBV24-1; D gene: TRBD1; clone size: few; CDR3 protein: CATSVTSGSGQGLANEQFF; CDR3 DNA: TGTGCCACCAGTGTTACATCCGGCTCCGGACAGGGGCTCGCGAATGAGCAGTTCTTC
J gene: TRBJ1-1; V gene: TRBV19; D gene: TRBD1; clone size: NA; CDR3 protein: CASSIGTGTYTEAFF; CDR3 DNA: TGTGCCAGTAGTATCGGGACAGGGACCTACACTGAAGCTTTCTTT
J gene: TRBJ1-3; V gene: TRBV15; D gene: NA; clone size: many; CDR3 protein: CATSRDPTSSGNTIYF; CDR3 DNA: TGTGCCACCAGCAGAGATCCGACGAGCTCTGGAAACACCATATATTTT
J gene: TRBJ2-3; V gene: TRBV10-3; D gene: NA; clone size: few; CDR3 protein: CAISADSSTDTQYF; CDR3 DNA: TGTGCCATCAGTGCGGATTCTAGCACAGATACGCAGTATTTT
J gene: TRBJ2-1; V gene: TRBV3-1; D gene: NA; clone size: NA; CDR3 protein: CASSQDEGGDNEQFF; CDR3 DNA: TGTGCCAGCAGCCAAGACGAGGGGGGAGACAATGAGCAGTTCTTC
J gene: TRBJ2-3; V gene: TRBV20-1; D gene: TRBD2; clone size: many; CDR3 protein: CSARLAGVTDTQYF; CDR3 DNA: TGCAGTGCCAGATTAGCGGGGGTCACAGATACGCAGTATTTT
J gene: TRBJ2-1; V gene: TRBV11-3; D gene: NA; clone size: many; CDR3 protein: CASSADRPFSTYNEQFF; CDR3 DNA: TGTGCCAGCAGCGCCGACAGGCCTTTCAGCACCTACAATGAGCAGTTCTTC
J gene: TRBJ2-7; V gene: TRBV7-6; D gene: NA; clone size: many; CDR3 protein: CASSLNPDPAEQYF; CDR3 DNA: TGTGCCAGCAGCCTGAACCCGGACCCAGCCGAGCAGTACTTC
J gene: TRBJ1-5; V gene: TRBV30; D gene: NA; clone size: NA; CDR3 protein: CAWSVTGGQPQHF; CDR3 DNA: TGTGCCTGGAGTGTAACGGGGGGTCAGCCCCAGCATTTT
J gene: TRBJ2-2; V gene: TRBV2; D gene: NA; clone size: few; CDR3 protein: CASSIVQNLGELFF; CDR3 DNA: TGTGCCAGCAGTATCGTACAGAACCTCGGGGAGCTGTTTTTT
J gene: TRBJ2-1; V gene: TRBV9; D gene: TRBD1; clone size: many; CDR3 protein: CASSVDTATGVSYNEQFF; CDR3 DNA: TGTGCCAGCAGCGTAGACACCGCGACAGGGGTCTCCTACAATGAGCAGTTCTTC
J gene: TRBJ2-7; V gene: TRBV12-5; D gene: NA; clone size: many; CDR3 protein: CASGLPRTSSYEQYF; CDR3 DNA: TGTGCTAGTGGTTTGCCTCGGACAAGCTCCTACGAGCAGTACTTC
J gene: TRBJ2-3; V gene: TRBV29-1; D gene: NA; clone size: few; CDR3 protein: CSICVLLLEPTQYF; CDR3 DNA: TGCAGCATTTGCGTACTGTTGTTAGAGCCCACGCAGTATTTT
J gene: TRBJ2-7; V gene: TRBV20-1; D gene: NA; clone size: many; CDR3 protein: CSAAIGSFYEQYF; CDR3 DNA: TGCAGCGCGGCGATTGGCAGTTTCTACGAGCAGTACTTC
J gene: TRBJ2-3; V gene: TRBV28; D gene: TRBD2; clone size: few; CDR3 protein: CASSPPLPGGSTDTQYF; CDR3 DNA: TGTGCCAGCAGTCCTCCTCTACCGGGGGGTTCCACAGATACGCAGTATTTT
J gene: TRBJ1-1; V gene: TRBV20-1; D gene: TRBD1; clone size: many; CDR3 protein: CSADKQGGNTEAFF; CDR3 DNA: TGCAGTGCTGATAAACAGGGGGGGAACACTGAAGCTTTCTTT
J gene: TRBJ2-5; V gene: TRBV29-1; D gene: TRBD2; clone size: NA; CDR3 protein: CSVSSGGETQYF; CDR3 DNA: TGCAGCGTTTCCAGCGGGGGGGAGACCCAGTACTTC
J gene: TRBJ1-5; V gene: TRBV15; D gene: NA; clone size: few; CDR3 protein: CATSRDRGAGQPQHF; CDR3 DNA: TGTGCCACCAGCAGAGATCGTGGGGCGGGGCAGCCCCAGCATTTT
J gene: TRBJ2-7; V gene: TRBV7-2; D gene: TRBD2; clone size: NA; CDR3 protein: CASSLKSRGVGAYEQYF; CDR3 DNA: TGTGCCAGCAGCTTGAAGAGTCGGGGGGTAGGGGCTTACGAGCAGTACTTC
J gene: TRBJ2-7; V gene: TRBV30; D gene: NA; clone size: few; CDR3 protein: CAWSLREGAEQYF; CDR3 DNA: TGTGCCTGGAGTTTACGGGAAGGGGCCGAGCAGTACTTC
J gene: TRBJ1-1; V gene: TRBV19; D gene: NA; clone size: many; CDR3 protein: CASSTTRAVNTEAFF; CDR3 DNA: TGTGCCAGTAGTACAACGCGGGCTGTGAACACTGAAGCTTTCTTT
J gene: TRBJ1-4; V gene: TRBV29-1; D gene: NA; clone size: many; CDR3 protein: CSVDNGGEKLFF; CDR3 DNA: TGCAGCGTTGATAACGGGGGTGAAAAACTGTTTTTT
J gene: TRBJ2-7; V gene: TRBV28; D gene: NA; clone size: few; CDR3 protein: CASTSFLGRVGGEQYF; CDR3 DNA: TGTGCCAGCACCTCCTTCCTGGGCCGGGTCGGTGGCGAGCAGTACTTC
J gene: TRBJ2-4; V gene: TRBV20-1; D gene: TRBD2; clone size: many; CDR3 protein: CSASRQGRGRASENIQYF; CDR3 DNA: TGCAGTGCTAGCCGTCAGGGTAGAGGGAGGGCCAGCGAAAACATTCAGTACTTC
J gene: TRBJ2-3; V gene: TRBV11-2; D gene: NA; clone size: many; CDR3 protein: CASSFGRHSSTDTQYF; CDR3 DNA: TGTGCCAGCAGCTTTGGAAGGCATTCTAGCACAGATACGCAGTATTTT
J gene: TRBJ2-7; V gene: TRBV19; D gene: TRBD1; clone size: NA; CDR3 protein: CASSIRGTGRNEQYF; CDR3 DNA: TGTGCCAGTAGTATCCGGGGGACAGGGAGGAACGAGCAGTACTTC
J gene: TRBJ2-2; V gene: TRBV3-1; D gene: NA; clone size: few; CDR3 protein: CASSQEPRTGTGTGELFF; CDR3 DNA: TGTGCCAGCAGCCAAGAGCCTAGAACCGGGACGGGGACCGGGGAGCTGTTTTTT
J gene: TRBJ2-7; V gene: TRBV5-8; D gene: TRBD2; clone size: NA; CDR3 protein: CASSLRASGGFSYEQYF; CDR3 DNA: TGTGCCAGCAGCTTGAGGGCTAGCGGGGGGTTCTCCTACGAGCAGTACTTC
J gene: TRBJ1-2; V gene: TRBV30; D gene: NA; clone size: many; CDR3 protein: CAWSVGTAYVNYGYTF; CDR3 DNA: TGTGCCTGGAGTGTAGGGACCGCCTACGTTAACTATGGCTACACCTTC
J gene: TRBJ2-1; V gene: TRBV5-6; D gene: NA; clone size: NA; CDR3 protein: CASSFGFSAYNEQFF; CDR3 DNA: TGTGCCAGCAGCTTCGGTTTCTCAGCCTACAATGAGCAGTTCTTC
J gene: TRBJ1-5; V gene: TRBV23-1; D gene: NA; clone size: medium-sized; CDR3 protein: CASSLGRNPNDSNQPQHF; CDR3 DNA: TGCGCCAGCAGCCTCGGACGGAATCCCAATGATAGCAATCAGCCCCAGCATTTT
J gene: TRBJ1-5; V gene: TRBV12-3/TRBV12-4; D gene: NA; clone size: many; CDR3 protein: CASSLNVQPQHF; CDR3 DNA: TGTGCCAGCAGTTTGAACGTCCAGCCCCAGCATTTT
J gene: TRBJ2-1; V gene: TRBV27; D gene: NA; clone size: many; CDR3 protein: CASTGGDRVRQFF; CDR3 DNA: TGTGCCAGCACCGGAGGGGACAGAGTGAGGCAGTTCTTC
J gene: TRBJ2-3; V gene: TRBV7-2; D gene: NA; clone size: NA; CDR3 protein: CASRRGGSTDTQYF; CDR3 DNA: TGTGCCAGCAGGAGAGGCGGCAGCACAGATACGCAGTATTTT
J gene: TRBJ2-7; V gene: TRBV14; D gene: TRBD1; clone size: many; CDR3 protein: CASSPRHPGTGAAYEQYF; CDR3 DNA: TGTGCCAGCAGCCCCAGGCACCCCGGGACAGGTGCCGCCTACGAGCAGTACTTC
J gene: TRBJ2-1; V gene: TRBV4-3; D gene: TRBD1; clone size: many; CDR3 protein: CASKGQGPYNEQFF; CDR3 DNA: TGCGCCAGCAAGGGACAGGGGCCTTACAATGAGCAGTTCTTC
J gene: TRBJ2-7; V gene: TRBV20-1; D gene: TRBD1; clone size: many; CDR3 protein: CSALRDRVTTEQYF; CDR3 DNA: TGCAGTGCGCTCCGGGACAGGGTTACTACTGAGCAGTACTTC
J gene: TRBJ2-1; V gene: TRBV24-1; D gene: TRBD2; clone size: many; CDR3 protein: CATSDSGTSGYNEQFF; CDR3 DNA: TGTGCCACCAGTGATTCCGGGACTAGCGGATACAATGAGCAGTTCTTC
J gene: TRBJ2-4; V gene: TRBV6-1; D gene: NA; clone size: NA; CDR3 protein: CATDRAENIQYF; CDR3 DNA: TGTGCCACCGACCGGGCAGAAAACATTCAGTACTTC
J gene: TRBJ2-7; V gene: TRBV20-1; D gene: TRBD1; clone size: many; CDR3 protein: CSAPGTGFHEQYF; CDR3 DNA: TGCAGTGCTCCCGGGACAGGGTTTCACGAGCAGTACTTC
J gene: TRBJ1-4; V gene: TRBV7-2; D gene: NA; clone size: few; CDR3 protein: CASSSKTGFNEKLFF; CDR3 DNA: TGTGCCAGCAGCTCGAAGACAGGATTTAATGAAAAACTGTTTTTT
J gene: TRBJ1-5; V gene: TRBV6-5; D gene: NA; clone size: NA; CDR3 protein: CASSSGEHQPQHF; CDR3 DNA: TGTGCCAGTTCCTCAGGGGAACATCAGCCCCAGCATTTT
J gene: TRBJ1-6; V gene: TRBV3-1; D gene: NA; clone size: many; CDR3 protein: CASSQVGATDSPLHF; CDR3 DNA: TGTGCCAGCAGCCAAGTCGGGGCAACGGATTCACCCCTCCACTTT
J gene: TRBJ2-7; V gene: TRBV7-2; D gene: NA; clone size: many; CDR3 protein: CASSSRGTTFEQYF; CDR3 DNA: TGTGCCAGCAGCTCCAGGGGAACCACATTTGAGCAGTACTTC
J gene: TRBJ2-3; V gene: TRBV20-1; D gene: TRBD2; clone size: NA; CDR3 protein: CSARDPLTSGPTDTQYF; CDR3 DNA: TGCAGTGCTAGAGACCCCCTGACTAGCGGGCCCACAGATACGCAGTATTTT
J gene: TRBJ1-2; V gene: TRBV20-1; D gene: TRBD1; clone size: many; CDR3 protein: CSARDARLGTGGGYTF; CDR3 DNA: TGCAGTGCTAGAGACGCTCGATTGGGGACAGGGGGGGGCTACACCTTC
J gene: TRBJ2-5; V gene: TRBV12-5; D gene: TRBD1; clone size: many; CDR3 protein: CASGLPLSDRGETQYF; CDR3 DNA: TGTGCTAGTGGTTTGCCCCTCTCAGACAGGGGAGAGACCCAGTACTTC
J gene: TRBJ1-2; V gene: TRBV7-8; D gene: NA; clone size: many; CDR3 protein: CASSLTGMVNYGYTF; CDR3 DNA: TGTGCCAGCAGCTTAACCGGGATGGTGAACTATGGCTACACCTTC
J gene: TRBJ1-4; V gene: TRBV19; D gene: NA; clone size: few; CDR3 protein: CATATGNFATNEKLFF; CDR3 DNA: TGTGCCACCGCGACAGGAAACTTTGCAACTAATGAAAAACTGTTTTTT
J gene: TRBJ1-2; V gene: TRBV27; D gene: NA; clone size: many; CDR3 protein: CASSFSTAGYGYTF; CDR3 DNA: TGTGCCAGCAGTTTTTCAACCGCGGGCTATGGCTACACCTTC
J gene: TRBJ2-7; V gene: TRBV2; D gene: NA; clone size: many; CDR3 protein: CASRKGESSYEQYF; CDR3 DNA: TGTGCCAGCCGAAAGGGGGAGAGCTCCTACGAGCAGTACTTC
J gene: TRBJ2-3; V gene: TRBV10-3; D gene: NA; clone size: many; CDR3 protein: CAISESKGRITQYF; CDR3 DNA: TGTGCCATCAGTGAGTCGAAAGGGAGGATTACGCAGTATTTT
J gene: TRBJ1-2; V gene: TRBV10-1; D gene: TRBD1; clone size: few; CDR3 protein: CANTDQNRGVNYGYTF; CDR3 DNA: TGCGCCAACACGGACCAGAACAGGGGGGTAAACTATGGCTACACCTTC
J gene: TRBJ1-5; V gene: TRBV7-8; D gene: NA; clone size: many; CDR3 protein: CASSLVQGARQPQHF; CDR3 DNA: TGTGCCAGCAGCTTAGTTCAGGGCGCGCGGCAGCCCCAGCATTTT
J gene: TRBJ2-2; V gene: TRBV12-3/TRBV12-4; D gene: TRBD1; clone size: many; CDR3 protein: CASSPDRGRSGIGELFF; CDR3 DNA: TGTGCCAGCAGTCCCGACAGGGGGAGAAGTGGGATCGGGGAGCTGTTTTTT